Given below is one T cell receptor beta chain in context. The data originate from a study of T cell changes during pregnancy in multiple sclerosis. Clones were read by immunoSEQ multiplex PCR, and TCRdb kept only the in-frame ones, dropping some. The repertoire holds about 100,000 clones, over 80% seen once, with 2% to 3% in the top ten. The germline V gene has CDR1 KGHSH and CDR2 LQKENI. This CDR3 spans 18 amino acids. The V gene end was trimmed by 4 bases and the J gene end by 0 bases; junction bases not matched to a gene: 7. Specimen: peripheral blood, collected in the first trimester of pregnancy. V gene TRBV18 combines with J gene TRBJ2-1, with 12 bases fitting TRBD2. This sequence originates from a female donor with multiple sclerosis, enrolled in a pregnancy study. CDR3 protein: CASSRLAGGTNSYNEQFF. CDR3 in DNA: TGTGCCAGCTCACGGCTAGCGGGAGGGACAAACTCCTACAATGAGCAGTTCTTC.